Listed here is a single T cell receptor beta chain. In the authors' methods: Reference gene primer amplification gave nucleated cell count estimates. The repertoire was sequenced with immunoSEQ multiplex PCR; TCRdb's copy has only in-frame clones and lacks some. That table supplies the V and J calls and clone size; D and trimming were determined from the DNA. The data show under 250,000 clones, 80% to 90% seen once. This entry is derived from a study of blood T cell repertoires in COVID-19. As for the study in general: Donors in the United States, Italy and Spain gave samples during acute or convalescent COVID-19. Sample material is recorded as cDNA or gDNA derived from T cells, B-cell-depleted T cells, or PBMCs.

Grouping used clinical history reported by participants in a survey and questionnaire. This CDR3 is 13 amino acids long. The germline V gene has CDR1 GTSNPN and CDR2 SVGIG (reference sequence). V lost 6 bases and J lost 1, with 12 bases in between. The genes are TRBV30 and TRBJ1-1; the D is unclear. The sequence came from a man aged 40-49 years who had recovered from COVID-19. Material: PBMCs or T cells enriched from blood (not recorded which). The CDR3 region is CACWRRPNTEAFF. The CDR3 nucleotides are TGTGCCTGCTGGAGGAGGCCGAACACTGAAGCTTTCTTT.